The T cell receptor beta chain under discussion was sequenced for a study of blood T cell repertoires in COVID-19. The wider study: There were acute and convalescent COVID-19 samples, and they came from the United States, Italy and Spain.

TCRdb keeps only in-frame clones here, not all; method: immunoSEQ multiplex PCR. The table has nearly 80,000 clones, roughly 85% seen once; the top ten hold 36%. This clone has just one count. Germline assignment: CDR1 SGHRS and CDR2 YFSETQ. The CDR3 consists of 12 residues. V lost 7 bases to trimming and J lost 6 bases, with 13 bases between them. The chain joins TRBV5-1 to TRBJ1-2, with a weak D call TRBD1 (5 bases). The receptor was isolated from a woman aged 70 to 79 with acute or convalescent COVID-19. Specimen: peripheral blood. The CDR3 DNA sequence: TGCGCCAGCTCGTCAAACAGGAATGGCTACACCTTC. Protein product: CASSSNRNGYTF.